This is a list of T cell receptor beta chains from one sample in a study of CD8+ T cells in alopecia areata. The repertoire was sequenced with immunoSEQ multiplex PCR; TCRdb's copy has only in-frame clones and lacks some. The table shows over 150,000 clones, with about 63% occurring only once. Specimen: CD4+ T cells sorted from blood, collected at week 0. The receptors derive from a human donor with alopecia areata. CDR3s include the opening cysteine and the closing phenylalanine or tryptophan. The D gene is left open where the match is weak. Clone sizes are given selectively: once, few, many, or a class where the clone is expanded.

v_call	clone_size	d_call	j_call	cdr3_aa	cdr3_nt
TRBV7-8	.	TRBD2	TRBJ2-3	CASSPEASGSTDTQYF	TGTGCCAGCAGCCCGGAGGCTAGCGGGAGCACAGATACGCAGTATTTT
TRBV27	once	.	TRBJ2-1	CASSYRLEPYNEQFF	TGTGCCAGCAGTTACAGGCTTGAGCCTTACAATGAGCAGTTCTTC
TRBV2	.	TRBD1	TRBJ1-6	CASTGQGYNSPLHF	TGTGCCAGCACGGGACAGGGTTATAATTCACCCCTCCACTTT
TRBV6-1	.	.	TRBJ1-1	CASSEMRDTEAFF	TGTGCCAGCAGTGAAATGCGGGACACTGAAGCTTTCTTT
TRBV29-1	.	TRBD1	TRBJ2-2	CSVVTGVYNTGELFF	TGCAGCGTTGTCACAGGGGTTTACAACACCGGGGAGCTGTTTTTT
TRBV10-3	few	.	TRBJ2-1	CAISEGLLNEQFF	TGTGCCATCAGTGAGGGACTTTTAAATGAGCAGTTCTTC
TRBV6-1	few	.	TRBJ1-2	CASSETALGYTF	TGTGCCAGCAGTGAAACGGCCCTGGGCTACACCTTC
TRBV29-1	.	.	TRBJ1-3	CSVAGAVGRYSGNTIYF	TGCAGCGTTGCTGGGGCAGTTGGTCGTTACTCTGGAAACACCATATATTTT
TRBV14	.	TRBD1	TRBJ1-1	CASSRDREVDEAFF	TGTGCCAGCAGCCGGGACAGGGAAGTGGATGAAGCTTTCTTT
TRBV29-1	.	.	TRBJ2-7	CSVRGRVSYEQYF	TGCAGCGTTCGGGGCCGAGTGTCCTACGAGCAGTACTTC
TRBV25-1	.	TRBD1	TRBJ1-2	CASSGPTGEWYGYTF	TGTGCCAGCAGTGGCCCGACAGGGGAGTGGTATGGCTACACCTTC
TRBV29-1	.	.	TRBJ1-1	CSVGGLNTEAFF	TGCAGCGTTGGTGGTTTGAACACTGAAGCTTTCTTT
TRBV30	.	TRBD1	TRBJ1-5	CAWSRQGDQPQHF	TGTGCCTGGAGCCGACAGGGTGATCAGCCCCAGCATTTT
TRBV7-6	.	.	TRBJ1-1	CASSSTRDTEAFF	TGTGCCAGCAGCTCCACAAGGGACACTGAAGCTTTCTTT
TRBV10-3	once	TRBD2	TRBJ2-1	CAISAAGGSYNEQFF	TGTGCCATCAGTGCTGCGGGGGGCTCCTACAATGAGCAGTTCTTC
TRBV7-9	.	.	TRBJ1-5	CASSIGDQPQHF	TGTGCCAGCAGTATAGGCGATCAGCCCCAGCATTTT
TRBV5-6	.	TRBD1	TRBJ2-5	CASSLDRRETQYF	TGTGCCAGCAGCCTGGACAGGAGGGAGACCCAGTACTTC
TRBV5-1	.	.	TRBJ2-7	CASSLGGLSSYEQYF	TGCGCCAGCAGCTTGGGGGGACTGAGCTCCTACGAGCAGTACTTC
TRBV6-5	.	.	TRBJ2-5	CASSYSTILGETQYF	TGTGCCAGCAGTTACTCGACCATCCTGGGAGAGACCCAGTACTTC
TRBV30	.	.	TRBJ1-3	CAWSVDVGPGNTIYF	TGTGCCTGGAGTGTAGACGTGGGGCCTGGAAACACCATATATTTT
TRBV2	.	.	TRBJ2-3	CASSEVPGTDTQYF	TGTGCCAGCAGTGAAGTACCGGGAACAGATACGCAGTATTTT
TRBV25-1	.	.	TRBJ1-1	CASSAGGSTEAFF	TGTGCCAGCAGTGCGGGGGGTTCCACTGAAGCTTTCTTT
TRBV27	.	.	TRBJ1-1	CASSFRVTEAFF	TGTGCCAGCAGTTTTCGGGTCACTGAAGCTTTCTTT
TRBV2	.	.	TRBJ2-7	CASSEEGGTSYEQYF	TGTGCCAGCAGTGAAGAGGGTGGGACCTCCTACGAGCAGTACTTC
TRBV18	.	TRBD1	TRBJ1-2	CASSLSDRGYGYTF	TGTGCCAGCTCACTTTCGGACAGGGGCTATGGCTACACCTTC
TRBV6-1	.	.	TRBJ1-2	CASSEDSRQGYGYTF	TGTGCCAGCAGTGAAGACAGCAGGCAGGGCTATGGCTACACCTTC
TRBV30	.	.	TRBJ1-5	CAWSVGHFNQPQHF	TGTGCCTGGAGTGTAGGACACTTTAATCAGCCCCAGCATTTT
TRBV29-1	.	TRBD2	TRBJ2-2	CSVQRGWNTGELFF	TGCAGCGTTCAGCGGGGATGGAACACCGGGGAGCTGTTTTTT
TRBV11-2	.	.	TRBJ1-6	CASSPGRNSPLHF	TGTGCCAGCAGTCCCGGTCGTAATTCACCCCTCCACTTT
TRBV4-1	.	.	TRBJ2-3	CASSQDPAGADTQYF	TGCGCCAGCAGCCAAGATCCCGCTGGGGCAGATACGCAGTATTTT
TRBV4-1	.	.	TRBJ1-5	CASSQDWRNNQPQHF	TGCGCCAGCAGCCAAGATTGGAGAAACAATCAGCCCCAGCATTTT
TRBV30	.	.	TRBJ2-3	CAWSPTQYTQYF	TGTGCCTGGAGTCCCACCCAGTATACGCAGTATTTT